These 16 T cell receptor beta chains originate from one sample sequenced in a study of blood T cell repertoires in COVID-19. Only in-frame clones appear in the TCRdb table, and some are missing; sequencing was by immunoSEQ multiplex PCR. Here the sample spans some 180,000 clones, roughly 85% being singletons. The sample comprised PBMCs or T cells enriched from blood (not recorded which). The origin of the receptors is a woman in her seventies in a cohort exposed to, infected with or recovered from COVID-19 (not recorded which).

This clone was detected only once. The chain employs TRBV3-1 (or the pseudogene TRBV3-2) and TRBJ2-3, with D hard to call. V was shortened by 0 bases and J by 5 bases, with 9 bases between the two germline ends. The germline gives CDR1 LGHDT, CDR2 YNNKEL (reference sequence). The CDR3 extends over 14 amino acids. CDR3 coding DNA: TGTGCCAGCAGCCAAGAGTGGTCCGGAGATACGCAGTATTTT. It codes for CASSQEWSGDTQYF.

The genes are TRBV5-6 and TRBJ1-2, with D maybe TRBD1 (6 bases). The germline V gene encodes CDR1 SGHDT and CDR2 YYEEEE. CDR3 length: 14 amino acids. Trimming pared 4 bases from V and 8 bases from J, leaving 18 bases between. The CDR3 loop reads CASSRPDSGEGYTF. The CDR3, as DNA: TGTGCCAGCAGCCGACCGGACTCAGGGGAAGGCTACACCTTC.

A few counts support this clone. The chain joins TRBV7-9 to TRBJ2-3, with D hard to call. The germline V gene has CDR1 SEHNR and CDR2 FQNEAQ (reference sequence). This CDR3 is built from 14 residues. Deletions cut 0 bases from V and 7 bases from J, with 11 bases between. The CDR3 DNA follows: TGTGCCAGCAGCTTAGCCCCAAGCCCCAATACGCAGTATTTT. Amino acid sequence: CASSLAPSPNTQYF.

The V gene is TRBV19, the J gene TRBJ1-2; D might be TRBD1 (6 bases). Trimming cost V 7 bases and J 2 bases, with 17 bases left between them. The CDR3 is 15 amino acids. In germline, CDR1 is LNHDA, CDR2 SQIVND (reference sequence). The CDR3 nucleotides are TGTGCCAGTACCGCTCAAAACAGGGTAAACTATGGCTACACCTTC. Translation: CASTAQNRVNYGYTF.

The rearrangement links TRBV18 to TRBJ2-1, with a weak D call TRBD2 (5 bases). Per the germline V gene, CDR1 is KGHSH and CDR2 is LQKENI. V gave up 4 bases and J gave up 8 bases, with 15 bases separating them. The CDR3 is 14 residues long. The CDR3 DNA reads TGTGCCAGCTCACTGAGGGCCCCTGGGGATGAGCAGTTCTTC. Amino acid sequence: CASSLRAPGDEQFF.

This chain uses TRBV11-3 with TRBJ2-7; D might be TRBD1 (6 bases). The CDR3 contains 14 residues. The germline CDR1 and CDR2 sequences are SGHNT and YENEEA. V was clipped by 3 bases and J by 2 bases, with 11 bases between them. For the CDR3, the DNA is TGTGCCAGCAGCTTGAGGGACATAGCCTACGAGCAGTACTTC. Its translation: CASSLRDIAYEQYF.

This sequence joins TRBV7-9 and TRBJ1-4; 7 positions match TRBD1. The CDR3 totals 15 residues. CDR1 is SEHNR, CDR2 FQNEAQ, per germline (reference sequence). The trim removed 5 bases at V and 7 bases at J, leaving 10 bases unmatched. The CDR3 DNA reads as TGTGCCAGCAGCCCACAGGGGATGGTGGCTGAAAAACTGTTTTTT. The encoded protein is CASSPQGMVAEKLFF.

V is TRBV11-2 and J is TRBJ2-7; 8 bases are shared with TRBD1. The germline CDR1 and CDR2 sequences are SGHAT and FQNNGV. V shed 5 bases, J shed 5 bases, and the junction held 8 bases outside the gene matches. The CDR3 is 14 residues long. Here the CDR3 reads CASSQGQAFDEQYF. In DNA form, the CDR3 reads TGTGCCAGCAGCCAGGGACAGGCGTTCGACGAGCAGTACTTC.

This clone was detected only a few times. For the CDR3, the DNA is TGTGCCAGCAGCTTAGATGCGTGGACTAGCGGGAGGAGTAGATTGATCGAGCAGTTCTTC. This encodes CASSLDAWTSGRSRLIEQFF. This chain links TRBV11-2 with TRBJ2-1; 14 nucleotides agree with TRBD2. J was trimmed by 10 bases and V by 0 bases; bases with no gene match: 17. This CDR3 comprises 20 residues. Germline CDR1 is SGHAT and CDR2 is FQNNGV.

The chain couples TRBV6-1 to TRBJ2-3; D might be TRBD1 (6 bases). Germline lookup yields CDR1 MNHNS and CDR2 SASEGT. The CDR3 has 15 residues. The V end was cut by 0 bases, the J end by 1 base, with 8 bases between. The CDR3: CASSEAGARTDTQYF. The DNA for the CDR3 is TGTGCCAGCAGTGAAGCGGGGGCCCGCACAGATACGCAGTATTTT.

The rearrangement joins TRBV28 to TRBJ1-2; D is unclear. The length of the CDR3 is 14 residues. V was trimmed by 5 bases and J by 0 bases, leaving 10 bases between them. Germline values: CDR1 MDHEN, CDR2 SYDVKM. CDR3 region: CASSITLANYGYTF. CDR3 sequence (DNA): TGTGCCAGCAGTATAACGTTAGCTAACTATGGCTACACCTTC.

The chain links TRBV6-5 to TRBJ2-5; 7 nucleotides match TRBD1. From germline, CDR1 is MNHEY and CDR2 SVGAGI. The trim removed 6 bases at V and 4 bases at J, leaving 8 bases unmatched. The CDR3 runs to 14 residues. DNA for the CDR3: TGTGCCAGCAGGAGGGGGCATATGGGAGAGACCCAGTACTTC. Its protein product is CASRRGHMGETQYF.

The chain employs TRBV9 and TRBJ2-1, with D uncertain. CDR3 length: 12 residues. The V end lost 0 bases, the J end lost 13 bases, and 11 bases lay between the germline ends. Germline CDR1 is SGDLS and CDR2 is YYNGEE. CDR3 sequence: CASSVAFSTQFF. DNA for the CDR3: TGTGCCAGCAGCGTAGCGTTTAGTACCCAGTTCTTC.

This chain joins TRBV27 and TRBJ2-7; the match to TRBD2 covers 9 bases. The CDR3 is made up of 17 amino acids. Germline loops: CDR1 MNHEY, CDR2 SMNVEV (reference sequence). The trim removed 2 bases at V and 4 bases at J, leaving 12 bases unmatched. The CDR3 nucleotides read TGTGCCAGCAGTTTACATGGTAGCGGGGGAATGAGTTACGAGCAGTACTTC. Protein: CASSLHGSGGMSYEQYF.

The genes are TRBV28 and TRBJ2-7, with 9 bases aligning to TRBD2. Germline-derived CDR1 and CDR2 are MDHEN and SYDVKM. V gave up 2 bases and J gave up 0 bases; unmatched junction bases: 2. The CDR3 has 15 residues. CDR3 loop: CASSLSGGFSYEQYF. The DNA of the CDR3 is TGTGCCAGCAGTTTAAGCGGGGGGTTCTCCTACGAGCAGTACTTC.

The chain joins TRBV3-1 (or the pseudogene TRBV3-2) to TRBJ1-2; D remains unclear. Per germline, CDR1 LGHDT and CDR2 YNNKEL (reference sequence). This CDR3 is built from 12 residues. V lost 4 bases and J lost 4, with 7 bases in between. The CDR3 DNA sequence: TGTGCCAGCAGCCGGCCGGGCTATGGCTACACCTTC. Translation: CASSRPGYGYTF.